Sequencing of this TCR beta chain was carried out in a study of OX40 agonist ivuxolimab in advanced cancers. Profiling relied on immunoSEQ multiplex PCR, and the TCRdb table lists in-frame clones only, not all of them. The sample contains around 100,000 clones, just under 95% of which appear only once. The sample consisted of CD4+ or CD8+ T cells sorted from blood, taken in a trial of the OX40 agonist ivuxolimab. The TCR originated in an adult with an advanced solid tumor such as melanoma, head and neck, liver or kidney cancer.

The CDR3, as DNA: TGTGCCAGCAGCCTAGGGGGGGGGAGAAATACGCAGTATTTT. Translation: CASSLGGGRNTQYF. This rearrangement joins TRBV28 to TRBJ2-3, with D tentatively TRBD2 (7 bases). CDR3 length equals 14 residues. With 6 bases removed from V and 7 bases from J, the gap between germline ends came to 17 bases. In germline, CDR1 is MDHEN, CDR2 SYDVKM.